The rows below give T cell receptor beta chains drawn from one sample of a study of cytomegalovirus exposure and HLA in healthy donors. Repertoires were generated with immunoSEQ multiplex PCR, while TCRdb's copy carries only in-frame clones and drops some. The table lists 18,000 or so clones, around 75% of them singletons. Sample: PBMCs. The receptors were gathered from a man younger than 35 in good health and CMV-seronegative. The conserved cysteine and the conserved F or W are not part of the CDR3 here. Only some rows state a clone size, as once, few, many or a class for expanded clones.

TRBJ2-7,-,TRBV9,ASSTGDEQY
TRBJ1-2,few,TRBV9,ASSVGGQGNYGYT
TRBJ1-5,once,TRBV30,AWSAVGAQGNQPQH
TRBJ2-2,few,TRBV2,ASQGAANAGELF
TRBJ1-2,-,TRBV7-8,ASSLGQAYYGYT
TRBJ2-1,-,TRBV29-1,SVDSFRGGLYNEQF
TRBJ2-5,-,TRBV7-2,ASRQPPAETQY
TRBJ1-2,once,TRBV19,ASSGQANYGYT
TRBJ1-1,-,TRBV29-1,SVLLHSLHTEAF
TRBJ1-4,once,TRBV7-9,ASSLDRTNEKLF
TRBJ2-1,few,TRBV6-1,ASVEREMYNEQF
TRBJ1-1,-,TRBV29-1,SVGYRNTEAF
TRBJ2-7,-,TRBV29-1,SVDSGYEQY
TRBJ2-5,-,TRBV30,AWSFSGETQY
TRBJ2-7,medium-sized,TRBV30,AWSVGQGVYEQY
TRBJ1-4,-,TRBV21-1,ASSKAPGAGANEKLF
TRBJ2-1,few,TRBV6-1,ASKGAFSYNEQF
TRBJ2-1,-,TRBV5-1,ASSLGGLHNEQF
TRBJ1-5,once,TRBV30,AWSPIPLTGQPQH
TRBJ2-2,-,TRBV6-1,ASSGQSGASGELF
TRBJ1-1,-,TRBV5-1,ASRLQGAEAF
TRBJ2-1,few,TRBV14,ASSQDGQPYNEQF
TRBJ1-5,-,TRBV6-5,ASGVGNQPQH
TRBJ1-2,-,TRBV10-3,AISEQGADGYT
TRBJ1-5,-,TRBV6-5,ASSYSGSARQPQH
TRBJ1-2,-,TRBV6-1,ASRDIDGGSYGYT
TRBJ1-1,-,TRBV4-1,ASSQSSGGTEAF
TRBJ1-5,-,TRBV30,AWSGGAQPQH
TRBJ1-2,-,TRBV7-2,ASSLDHSGVGGYT